The present T cell receptor (beta chain) was sequenced within a study of T cell changes during pregnancy in multiple sclerosis. Looked up from germline, CDR1 is GTSNPN and CDR2 is SVGIG (reference sequence). The CDR3 spans 13 residues. V gave up 5 bases and J gave up 4 bases, with 9 bases separating them. Profiling relied on immunoSEQ multiplex PCR, and the TCRdb table lists in-frame clones only, not all of them. This table holds fewer than 40,000 clones, over 85% found once. The sample consisted of CD8+ T cells from peripheral blood mononuclear cells, taken in the first trimester of pregnancy. The V call is TRBV30, the J call TRBJ1-6; D not resolved. The sequence was collected from a female donor with multiple sclerosis, enrolled in a pregnancy study. The CDR3 region is CAWGGRYNSPLHF. CDR3 bases: TGTGCCTGGGGAGGGAGATATAATTCACCCCTCCACTTT.